This TCR beta chain was captured by sequencing in a study of cytomegalovirus exposure and HLA in healthy donors. For the study at large: Most donors, 81% of a few hundred genotyped, fell in the Caucasian-associated ancestry cluster.

Findings of the study overall: The records held CMV serostatus as the only immune exposure information. Both high specificity and high sensitivity reportedly marked the classifier's diagnosis of cytomegalovirus status.

The PCR used 60 Vbeta and 13 Jbeta primers. Measured with immunoSEQ multiplex PCR; TCRdb has only the in-frame clones, and not every one. The data show around 180,000 clones, roughly four fifths seen once. Worth noting for this clone: Its antigen is unidentified.

This CDR3 has 13 amino acids. Germline assignment: CDR1 GTSNPN and CDR2 SVGIG (reference sequence). V lost 3 bases to trimming and J lost 10 bases; unmatched junction nucleotides: 6. The rearrangement uses TRBV30 and TRBJ1-6; 7 bases are a match to TRBD1. The source is a woman under 30 in good health and CMV-seropositive. Sequenced sample: PBMCs. CDR3 in amino acids: CAWRTGLLSPLHF. CDR3 coding DNA: TGTGCCTGGAGGACAGGGTTGCTATCACCCCTCCACTTT.